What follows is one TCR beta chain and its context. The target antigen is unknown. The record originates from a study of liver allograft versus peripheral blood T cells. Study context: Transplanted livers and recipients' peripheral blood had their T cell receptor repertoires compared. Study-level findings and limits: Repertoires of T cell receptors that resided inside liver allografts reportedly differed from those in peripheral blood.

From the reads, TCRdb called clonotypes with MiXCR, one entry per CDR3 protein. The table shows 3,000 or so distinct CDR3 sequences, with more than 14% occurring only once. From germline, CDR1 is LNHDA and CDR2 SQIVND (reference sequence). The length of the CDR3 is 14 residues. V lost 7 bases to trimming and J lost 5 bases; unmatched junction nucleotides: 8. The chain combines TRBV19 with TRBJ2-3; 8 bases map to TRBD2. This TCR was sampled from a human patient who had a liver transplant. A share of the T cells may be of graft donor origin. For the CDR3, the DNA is TGTGCCAGTATGACCGGGGGGGCCATAGATACGCAGTATTTT. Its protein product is CASMTGGAIDTQYF.